These T cell receptor beta chains were read from a single sample in a study of T-cell reconstitution after alpha-beta-depleted transplantation in children. Each CDR3 protein gets one entry after TCRdb re-called the PCR reads with MiXCR. In the table there are about 540,000 distinct CDR3 sequences, around 16% of which are singletons. This specimen was PBMCs from the stem cell graft donor, taken from the stem cell graft. These receptor sequences come from a human donor who donated a stem cell graft to a child with acute lymphoblastic leukemia. CDR3s include the opening cysteine and the closing phenylalanine or tryptophan. A D gene is named only where the DNA matches it firmly. Clone size appears in some rows only: once, few, many, or a class for an expanded clone.

TRBV20-1,few,.,TRBJ1-5,TGCAGTGCTAGAGGGGCACGCGGTCAGCCCCAGCATTTT,CSARGARGQPQHF
TRBV27,few,TRBD2,TRBJ2-1,TGTGCCAGCAGTATCCCCACCGGGACTAGCAACTGGAATGAGCAGTTCTTC,CASSIPTGTSNWNEQFF
TRBV19,.,.,TRBJ1-1,TGTGCCAGTAGTATAGCGGGGGGAGACACTGAAGCTTTCTTT,CASSIAGGDTEAFF
TRBV19,few,.,TRBJ1-1,TGTGCCAGTAAGGCGGCCCTTTATACTGAAGCTTTCTTT,CASKAALYTEAFF
TRBV19,.,.,TRBJ1-2,TGTGCCAGTAGTGCAGGGGTTTTCTATGGCTACACCTTC,CASSAGVFYGYTF
TRBV6-1,few,.,TRBJ1-1,TGTGCCAGCAGTGGGACAGCTTTTATGAACACTGAAGCTTTCTTT,CASSGTAFMNTEAFF
TRBV16,few,.,TRBJ1-1,TGTGCCAGCAGCCCAACGGTATCTAACACTGAAGCTTTCTTT,CASSPTVSNTEAFF
TRBV6-1,.,TRBD1,TRBJ2-7,TGTGCCAGCAGTGGACAGGGCCCCCACGAGCAGTACTTC,CASSGQGPHEQYF
TRBV12-3/TRBV12-4,many,TRBD2,TRBJ2-1,TGTGCCAGCAGACTCCACGGGAGGGATGGTGAGCAGTTCTTC,CASRLHGRDGEQFF
TRBV9,few,TRBD1,TRBJ1-2,TGTGCCAGCAGCGGAGACAGGGGTGGCTACACCTTC,CASSGDRGGYTF
TRBV5-1,few,.,TRBJ2-3,TGCGCCAGCATCGTTGACCCTAACACAGATACGCAGTATTTT,CASIVDPNTDTQYF
TRBV6-1,.,.,TRBJ2-7,TGTGCCAGCAGTGAAAAGTTTATCTTGTTAGGACCCAAGCTAGTCTCCTACGAGCAGTACTTC,CASSEKFILLGPKLVSYEQYF
TRBV20-1,few,.,TRBJ1-2,TGCAGTGCTAGGGACAACTATGGCTACACCTTC,CSARDNYGYTF
TRBV25-1,.,TRBD1,TRBJ2-7,TGTGCCAGCAGTGGCTCGGGACAGGGAGGCGAGCAGTACTTC,CASSGSGQGGEQYF
TRBV21-1,few,.,TRBJ1-1,TGTGCCAGCAACAATATAGGCGGGCCTGACACTGAAGCTTTCTTT,CASNNIGGPDTEAFF
TRBV7-9,few,TRBD2,TRBJ2-2,TGTGCCAGCAGCTTACCTAGCGGTACATACACCGGGGAGCTGTTTTTT,CASSLPSGTYTGELFF
TRBV20-1,few,.,TRBJ1-1,TGCAGTGCTAGGCCCCGGGGGCGGACTGAAGCTTTCTTT,CSARPRGRTEAFF
TRBV29-1,.,.,TRBJ1-2,TGCAGCGTTGAAGATAAAGGGTCCTATGGCTACACCTTC,CSVEDKGSYGYTF